These T cell receptor beta chains were read from a single sample in a study of beta chain features in type 1 diabetes. Here immunoSEQ multiplex PCR was the method, and the copy in TCRdb shows in-frame clones only, minus some. This sample has roughly 610,000 clones, with less than 20% found just once. The specimen was naive CD4+ T cells from blood. These receptors all come from a man aged 18 to 29 in good health. The CDR3 runs from the conserved cysteine through the conserved F or W. The D gene is left open where the match is weak. A row's size may be missing; if present it is once, few, many or a size class.

>-|-|TRBJ1-3|TRBV19
TGTGCCAGTAGTCCAAGGACGGCTGGAAACACCATATATTTT
CASSPRTAGNTIYF
>few|-|TRBJ1-2|TRBV30
TGTGCCTGGAGTGTAAACTATGGCTACACCTTC
CAWSVNYGYTF
>-|TRBD2|TRBJ2-1|TRBV5-1
TGCGCCAGCGCCGAGGCGGGAGATCCGTATGAGCAGTTCTTC
CASAEAGDPYEQFF
>-|TRBD2|TRBJ2-1|TRBV11-2
TGTGCCAGCAGCTTCCTAGCGGGAGGTTCCTACAATGAGCAGTTCTTC
CASSFLAGGSYNEQFF
>once|TRBD1|TRBJ1-1|TRBV9
TGTGCCAGCAGCCCTAGACAGGGGGCCGGATACACTGAAGCTTTCTTT
CASSPRQGAGYTEAFF
>few|TRBD2|TRBJ2-2|TRBV27
TGTGCCAGCAGTTTTCTGAGCGGGGTGAACACCGGGGAGCTGTTTTTT
CASSFLSGVNTGELFF
>-|-|TRBJ1-5|TRBV5-1
TGCGCCAGCAGCAGAGACAGTATGAGCAATCAGCCCCAGCATTTT
CASSRDSMSNQPQHF
>-|TRBD1|TRBJ2-1|TRBV19
TGTGCCAGTAAAAGGCGACAGGGGGCTATAAACTCCTACAATGAGCAGTTCTTC
CASKRRQGAINSYNEQFF
>-|TRBD1|TRBJ1-6|TRBV30
TGTGCCTGGAGGGGGAGTGGACAGGGCCGGGATAATTCACCCCTCCACTTT
CAWRGSGQGRDNSPLHF
>-|-|TRBJ2-1|TRBV10-3
TGTGCCATCAGTGACTGGAATGAGCAGTTCTTC
CAISDWNEQFF
>-|-|TRBJ1-2|TRBV5-1
TGCGCCAGCAGCTTGGATCAGATACGCTATGGCTACACCTTC
CASSLDQIRYGYTF
>few|TRBD1|TRBJ2-7|TRBV4-3
TGCGCCAGCAGCCAAGCCCCCGGACAGGGCGCCGTTACTAAAGACGAGCAGTACTTC
CASSQAPGQGAVTKDEQYF
>few|TRBD1|TRBJ2-1|TRBV6-1
TGTGCCAGCATTAACGGACAGGGCGCCTACAATGAGCAGTTCTTC
CASINGQGAYNEQFF
>-|TRBD1|TRBJ2-1|TRBV11-2
TGTGCCAGCAGAGCCCTCAGGGGGAGCTCCTACAATGAGCAGTTCTTC
CASRALRGSSYNEQFF
>few|TRBD2|TRBJ2-1|TRBV7-2
TGTGCCAGCAGCTTATCCGGGACTAGCGGCTACAATGAGCAGTTCTTC
CASSLSGTSGYNEQFF
>-|TRBD2|TRBJ2-5|TRBV29-1
TGCAGCGTCCCGATAGCGGGGGGGGCGTACCAAGAGACCCAGTACTTC
CSVPIAGGAYQETQYF
>-|-|TRBJ2-5|TRBV7-3
TGTGCCAGCAGCCCACAGGGTACGGGGACCCAGTACTTC
CASSPQGTGTQYF
>-|TRBD1|TRBJ1-1|TRBV7-6
TGTGCCAGCAGCGCCCATCTTGTCCGGGACAGACGCCGGGAAGCTTTCTTT
CASSAHLVRDRRREAFF
>few|-|TRBJ2-7|TRBV7-2
TGTGCCAGCAGCTTAGGTTGGGGCGGCTACGAGCAGTACTTC
CASSLGWGGYEQYF
>few|-|TRBJ2-1|TRBV4-1
TGCGCCAGCAGCCAAGCCCTTAGGGGCCGTGGTCGGTTCTTC
CASSQALRGRGRFF